This TCR beta chain comes out of a study of blood T cell repertoires in COVID-19. Across the study: Whether acute or convalescent, the COVID-19 samples came from the United States, Italy and Spain.

The method was immunoSEQ multiplex PCR; TCRdb's version includes in-frame clones alone and lacks a portion of them. The sample contains over 20,000 clones, 83% of which appear only once. CDR3 length: 15 amino acids. CDR1 GTSNPN and CDR2 SVGIG come from the germline V gene (reference sequence). V shed 1 base and J 3 bases; nucleotides not matched to a gene: 2. The sequencing sample was made of peripheral blood. The sequence came from a human donor in a cohort sampled during active COVID-19. V is TRBV30 and J is TRBJ1-4; TRBD1 matches at 10 bases. The DNA for the CDR3 is TGTGCCTGGAGTGAAGGGACAGGGGCTAATGAAAAACTGTTTTTT. Residues: CAWSEGTGANEKLFF.